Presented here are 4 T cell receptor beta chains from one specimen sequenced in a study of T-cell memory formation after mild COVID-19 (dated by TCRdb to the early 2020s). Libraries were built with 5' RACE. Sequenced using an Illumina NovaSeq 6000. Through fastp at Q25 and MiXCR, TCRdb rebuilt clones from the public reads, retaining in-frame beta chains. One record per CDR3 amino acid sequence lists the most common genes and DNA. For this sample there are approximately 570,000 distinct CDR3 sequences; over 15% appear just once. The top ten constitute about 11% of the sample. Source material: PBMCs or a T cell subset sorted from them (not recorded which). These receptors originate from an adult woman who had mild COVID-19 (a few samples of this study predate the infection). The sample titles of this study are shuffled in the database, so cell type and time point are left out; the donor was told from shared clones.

The CDR3 nucleotides are TGCGCCAGCAGGACCTCTATGGGGGAAGGTGAGACCCAGTACTTC. Its protein product is CASRTSMGEGETQYF. This rearrangement joins TRBV10-2 to TRBJ2-5, with D possibly called TRBD1 or TRBD2 (5 bases each). The germline V gene has CDR1 WSHSY and CDR2 SAAADI. This CDR3 is built from 15 residues. Between the trimmed V and J ends, which lost 6 bases and 5 bases, there was a span of 19 bases.

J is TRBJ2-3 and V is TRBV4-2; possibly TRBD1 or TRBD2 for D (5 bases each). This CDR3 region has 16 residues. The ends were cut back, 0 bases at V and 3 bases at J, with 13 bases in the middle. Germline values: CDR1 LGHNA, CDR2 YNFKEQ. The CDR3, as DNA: TGTGCCAGCAGCCAAGATGGGACCCCTAGGACAGATACGCAGTATTTT. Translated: CASSQDGTPRTDTQYF.

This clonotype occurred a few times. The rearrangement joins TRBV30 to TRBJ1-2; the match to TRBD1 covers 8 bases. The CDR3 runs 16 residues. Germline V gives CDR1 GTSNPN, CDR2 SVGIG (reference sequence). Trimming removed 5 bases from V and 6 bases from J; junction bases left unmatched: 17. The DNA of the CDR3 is TGTGCCTGGCAGGGGGCTATGGGTGCGCCCAGGCATGGCTACACCTTC. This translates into CAWQGAMGAPRHGYTF. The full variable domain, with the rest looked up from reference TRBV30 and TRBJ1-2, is SQTIHQWPATLVQPVGSPLSLECTVEGTSNPNLYWYRQAAGRGLQLLFYSVGIGQISSEVPQNLSASRPQDRQFILSSKKLLLSDSGFYLCAWQGAMGAPRHGYTFGSGTRLTVV.

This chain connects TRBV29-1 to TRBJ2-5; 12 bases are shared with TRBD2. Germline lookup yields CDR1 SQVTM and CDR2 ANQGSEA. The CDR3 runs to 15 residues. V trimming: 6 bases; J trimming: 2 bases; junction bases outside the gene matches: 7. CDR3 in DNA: TGCAGCGTCATTAGACTAGCGGGGGTTCAAGAGACCCAGTACTTC. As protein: CSVIRLAGVQETQYF.